These T cell receptor beta chains were read from a single sample in a study of shared clonotypes between healthy human individuals. Produced via immunoSEQ multiplex PCR; TCRdb's table is partial and in-frame only. The sample records about 190,000 clones, around 63% being singletons. The sample taken for sequencing was memory CD4+ T cells sorted from blood. Every receptor here comes from a man aged 25 to 40 in good health. CDR3s include the opening cysteine and the closing phenylalanine or tryptophan.

TRBJ1-5 | TRBV2 | CASRDSNQPQHF
TRBJ1-2 | TRBV6-1 | CASSAGSGEGYTF
TRBJ2-1 | TRBV27 | CASSPRAGQYNEQFF
TRBJ2-3 | TRBV7-6 | CASSLLKVFGTDTQYF
TRBJ1-2 | TRBV12-5 | CASGLEPPAGDNYGYTF
TRBJ1-4 | TRBV5-5 | CASSLTDRRGSDEKLFF
TRBJ2-2 | TRBV15 | CATSRGRGRGVSGELFF
TRBJ2-5 | TRBV18 | CASSRTGSSETQYF
TRBJ2-3 | TRBV5-1 | CASSKGGTDTQYF
TRBJ2-3 | TRBV27 | CASSFGSGGTDTQYF
TRBJ2-1 | TRBV2 | CASSEALDRVIYNEQFF
TRBJ2-3 | TRBV7-6 | CASSLNPPQGAGTDTQYF
TRBJ1-2 | TRBV28 | CASSPASPQGYYGYTF
TRBJ2-7 | TRBV7-9 | CASSLTRDTSYEQYF
TRBJ2-7 | TRBV27 | CASSLPMGEQYF
TRBJ1-1 | TRBV28 | CASSRQTSGQGAFF
TRBJ1-2 | TRBV19 | CASSTSFSGYGYTF
TRBJ2-7 | TRBV11-2 | CASSEANYEQYF
TRBJ1-1 | TRBV5-1 | CASSGDRVRITEAFF
TRBJ2-7 | TRBV5-1 | CASSLGTGFDEQYF
TRBJ2-7 | TRBV11-3 | CASSLNGGGSYEQYF
TRBJ2-1 | TRBV18 | CASSPTYSGRPYNEQFF
TRBJ2-1 | TRBV5-1 | CASRPELAGVGSDEQFF
TRBJ2-5 | TRBV5-3 | CASSLTGAWETQYF
TRBJ2-3 | TRBV7-8 | CASRGEREVSTDTQYF
TRBJ2-1 | TRBV27 | CASSFSRNEQFF
TRBJ1-5 | TRBV29-1 | CSVKPPGSNQPQHF
TRBJ1-5 | TRBV7-9 | CASSAGVENQPQHF
TRBJ2-7 | TRBV21-1 | CASSKVRNYEQYF
TRBJ2-2 | TRBV5-1 | CASSNSQGAGELFF
TRBJ2-2 | TRBV29-1 | CSVAQAAGELFF
TRBJ1-5 | TRBV11-1 | CASSAGQNSNQPQHF
TRBJ2-7 | TRBV18 | CASSPQFPEQYF
TRBJ2-7 | TRBV5-1 | CASRSQREQYF
TRBJ2-2 | TRBV28 | CASSRLDRGLNTGELFF
TRBJ2-1 | TRBV19 | CASSTTMGQRRMFF
TRBJ2-7 | TRBV5-1 | CASSRDSNYEQYF
TRBJ2-4 | TRBV15 | CATSRVTGGYIQYF
TRBJ2-5 | TRBV5-1 | CASSLAVGGETQYF
TRBJ2-7 | TRBV2 | CASSSDLGGAWYF
TRBJ1-2 | TRBV5-4 | CASSYSQGLSNYGYTF
TRBJ2-7 | TRBV7-9 | CASSLTGVNYEQYF
TRBJ2-1 | TRBV11-3 | CASSLGGVLAYNEQFF
TRBJ2-3 | TRBV4-3 | CASSQSPRSGAQYF
TRBJ1-1 | TRBV7-9 | CASSFGQGATEAFF
TRBJ2-7 | TRBV7-2 | CASSFRADYYEQYF
TRBJ2-7 | TRBV5-4 | CASSPSGRNAEQYF
TRBJ1-5 | TRBV6-1 | CASSEGTGGQPQHF
TRBJ2-1 | TRBV10-1 | CASSESRWINEDNEQFF
TRBJ1-5 | TRBV7-2 | CASSLRGNQPQHF
TRBJ2-1 | TRBV7-8 | CASSPRRVAGGDNEQFF
TRBJ1-1 | TRBV29-1 | CSVGGYRVNTEAFF
TRBJ2-5 | TRBV25-1 | CASSEGTFGGETQYF
TRBJ1-1 | TRBV19 | CASSGGQGATEAFF
TRBJ1-2 | TRBV5-4 | CASSGYGFDGYTF